The rows below give T cell receptor beta chains drawn from one sample of a study of T cell responses to AZD1222 COVID-19 vaccine. The data were produced by immunoSEQ multiplex PCR, yet TCRdb's version contains in-frame clones alone and is incomplete. The data show about 200,000 clones, 93% seen once. The sample here was peripheral blood, taken on day 0 of MenACWY control vaccination. The receptors derive from an adult in good health. CDR3s include the opening cysteine and the closing phenylalanine or tryptophan. A D gene is named only where the DNA matches it firmly. Some rows have no size entry. The others give once, few or many, or a class for an expanded clone.

J gene	D gene	V gene	clone size	CDR3 protein	CDR3 DNA
TRBJ2-5	TRBD1	TRBV19	-	CASSLWGTGAQETQYF	TGTGCCAGTAGCCTATGGGGGACAGGGGCGCAAGAGACCCAGTACTTC
TRBJ2-5	-	TRBV15	-	CATSRDLAETQYF	TGTGCCACCAGCAGAGATTTAGCGGAGACCCAGTACTTC
TRBJ1-6	TRBD1	TRBV5-1	-	CASSPRQGSGSPLHF	TGCGCCAGCAGCCCTCGACAGGGTTCCGGTTCACCCCTCCACTTT
TRBJ2-7	-	TRBV6-5	-	CASGDRLRAYEQYF	TGTGCCAGCGGGGACCGACTTCGTGCCTACGAGCAGTACTTC
TRBJ1-1	TRBD1	TRBV5-1	-	CASSLTGGGNTEAFF	TGCGCCAGCAGCCTTACAGGGGGAGGAAACACTGAAGCTTTCTTT
TRBJ1-4	-	TRBV4-1	-	CASRPTRRADREKLFF	TGCGCCAGCAGACCAACTCGGAGGGCAGATAGGGAAAAACTGTTTTTT
TRBJ1-4	-	TRBV4-1	-	CASSQDRWQGSEKLFF	TGCGCCAGCAGCCAAGATAGGTGGCAGGGGAGTGAAAAACTGTTTTTT
TRBJ1-5	TRBD1	TRBV10-2	once	CASSEEGRGREQPQHF	TGCGCCAGCAGTGAGGAGGGCAGGGGGCGCGAGCAGCCCCAGCATTTT
TRBJ1-6	-	TRBV11-2	-	CASSSQEGSPLHF	TGTGCCAGCAGCTCACAGGAAGGTTCACCCCTCCACTTT
TRBJ2-7	-	TRBV2	-	CATVGDSYEQYF	TGTGCCACCGTTGGGGACTCCTACGAGCAGTACTTC
TRBJ2-7	-	TRBV2	-	CASSEVTYEQYF	TGTGCCAGCAGTGAAGTAACCTACGAGCAGTACTTC
TRBJ2-5	-	TRBV12-3/TRBV12-4	few	CASRLGQQETQYF	TGTGCCAGCAGACTTGGACAGCAAGAGACCCAGTACTTC
TRBJ1-2	-	TRBV4-2	-	CASSHPSRGAGGYTF	TGTGCCAGCAGCCACCCGTCCCGGGGGGCGGGTGGCTACACCTTC
TRBJ2-1	TRBD2	TRBV27	-	CASRPLAGGPDGNEQFF	TGTGCCAGCAGGCCCCTAGCGGGGGGGCCGGACGGCAATGAGCAGTTCTTC
TRBJ2-5	-	TRBV6-6	-	CATAMGGTQYF	TGTGCCACCGCAATGGGGGGGACCCAGTACTTC
TRBJ2-1	-	TRBV7-2	-	CASSRDWPTYNEQFF	TGTGCCAGCAGCCGGGACTGGCCAACCTACAATGAGCAGTTCTTC
TRBJ1-5	-	TRBV19	-	CASTNRSRGSGQPQHF	TGTGCCAGTACCAACCGGTCGAGGGGGTCGGGCCAGCCCCAGCATTTT
TRBJ1-3	-	TRBV20-1	-	CSASAGTARNTIYF	TGCAGTGCTAGTGCGGGGACCGCTAGAAACACCATATATTTT
TRBJ2-2	TRBD2	TRBV7-2	-	CASSPFSASGGGELFF	TGTGCCAGCAGCCCTTTCTCAGCGAGCGGGGGTGGGGAGCTGTTTTTT
TRBJ1-6	-	TRBV28	-	CASSFILQGYRNSPLHF	TGTGCCAGCAGTTTTATTCTGCAGGGATATAGGAATTCACCCCTCCACTTT
TRBJ2-7	-	TRBV19	-	CASSIGEPYEQYF	TGTGCCAGTAGTATTGGCGAGCCCTACGAGCAGTACTTC
TRBJ1-6	-	TRBV7-2	-	CASSLEGSSYNSPLHF	TGTGCCAGCAGCTTAGAGGGGAGCTCCTATAATTCACCCCTCCACTTT
TRBJ1-3	-	TRBV5-5	-	CASSLQGDSGNTIYF	TGTGCCAGCAGCTTGCAGGGCGACTCTGGAAACACCATATATTTT
TRBJ1-4	-	TRBV12-3/TRBV12-4	-	CASSTQGKLFF	TGTGCCAGCAGTACCCAAGGAAAACTGTTTTTT
TRBJ1-1	-	TRBV29-1	-	CSVVPGAGTEAFF	TGCAGCGTTGTTCCGGGGGCAGGCACTGAAGCTTTCTTT
TRBJ2-1	TRBD1	TRBV7-6	-	CASSSRFRDRGRNEQFF	TGTGCCAGCAGCTCCCGTTTCCGGGACAGGGGACGGAATGAGCAGTTCTTC
TRBJ1-5	TRBD1	TRBV6-5	few	CASGQGARQPQHF	TGTGCCAGTGGACAGGGGGCGCGCCAGCCCCAGCATTTT